This record looks at one T cell receptor (beta chain) sequence and its context. V lost 5 bases, J lost 0 bases, and 17 bases lay in between. The length of the CDR3 is 16 residues. The germline V gene encodes CDR1 SEHNR and CDR2 FQNEAQ (reference sequence). This sample is part of a study of T cell responses to AZD1222 COVID-19 vaccine. Assay: immunoSEQ multiplex PCR; the TCRdb copy retains only in-frame clones and omits some. The sample has tens of thousands of clones, around nine tenths seen once; the top ten hold more than 6%. This clonotype was sampled from an adult who received the MenACWY meningococcal vaccine as a control. The V call is TRBV7-9, the J call TRBJ2-7, with a tentative D call TRBD1 (7 bases). This material consisted of peripheral blood, taken 28 days after the second dose of the MenACWY control vaccine. In DNA form, the CDR3 reads TGTGCCAGCAGCCCCAGCGGCAGGGGGGACTCCTACGAGCAGTACTTC. Translated, it gives CASSPSGRGDSYEQYF. Full variable domain (outside the CDR3, taken from reference TRBV7-9 and TRBJ2-7): DTGVSQNPRHKITKRGQNVTFRCDPISEHNRLYWYRQTLGQGPEFLTYFQNEAQLEKSRLLSDRFSAERPKGSFSTLEIQRTEQGDSAMYLCASSPSGRGDSYEQYFGPGTRLTVT.